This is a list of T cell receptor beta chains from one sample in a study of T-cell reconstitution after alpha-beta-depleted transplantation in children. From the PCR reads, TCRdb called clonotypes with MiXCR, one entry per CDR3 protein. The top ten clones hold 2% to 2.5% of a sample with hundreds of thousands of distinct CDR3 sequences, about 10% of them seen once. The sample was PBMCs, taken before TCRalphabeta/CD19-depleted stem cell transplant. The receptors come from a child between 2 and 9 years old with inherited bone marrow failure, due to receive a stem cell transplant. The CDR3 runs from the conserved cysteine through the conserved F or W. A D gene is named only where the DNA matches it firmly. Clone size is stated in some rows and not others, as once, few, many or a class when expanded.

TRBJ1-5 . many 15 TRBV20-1 TGCAGTGCTAGAGGTCCCTCAGGGGACGGTCAGCCCCAGCATTTT CSARGPSGDGQPQHF
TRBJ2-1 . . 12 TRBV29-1 TGCAGCGTTGCATACTCCTACAATGAGCAGTCCTTC CSVAYSYNEQSF
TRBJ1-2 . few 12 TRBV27 TGTGCCCCCCTCGGGGCTCACTATGGCTACACCTTC CAPLGAHYGYTF
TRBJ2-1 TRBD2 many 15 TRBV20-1 TGCAGTGCTAGTTCGACTAGCGGCACCTACAATGAGCAGTTCTTC CSASSTSGTYNEQFF
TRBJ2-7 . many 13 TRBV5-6 TGTGCCAGCAGCTCGTTAATGGGGTACGAGCAGTACTTC CASSSLMGYEQYF
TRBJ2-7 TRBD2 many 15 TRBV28 TGTGCCAGCAGTTTTCTACTAGCGGGTTCCTACGAGCAGTACTTC CASSFLLAGSYEQYF
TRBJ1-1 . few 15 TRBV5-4 TGTGCCAGCAGCTTGGATCCGGGAATGAACACTGAAGCTTTCTTT CASSLDPGMNTEAFF
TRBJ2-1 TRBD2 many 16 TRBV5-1 TGCGCCAGCAGCTGGACTAGCGGGAGCCCGGTCAATGAGCAGTTCTTC CASSWTSGSPVNEQFF
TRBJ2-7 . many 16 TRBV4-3 TGCGCCAGCAGCCAAGATCGGGCAGGGGGACTCGGCGAGCAGTACTTC CASSQDRAGGLGEQYF
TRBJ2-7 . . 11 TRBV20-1 TGCAGTGCTAGACCGGATTACGAGCAGTACTTC CSARPDYEQYF
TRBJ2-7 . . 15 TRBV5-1 TGCGCCAGCAGCTCCGGGGTAGCGGTTTACTACGAGCAGTACTTC CASSSGVAVYYEQYF
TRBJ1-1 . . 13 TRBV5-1 TGCGCCAGCGGGTCTTTCATGAACACTGAAGCTTTCTTT CASGSFMNTEAFF
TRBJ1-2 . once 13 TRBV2 TGTGCCAGCAGTGCAGGGGCTAACTATGGCTACACCTTC CASSAGANYGYTF
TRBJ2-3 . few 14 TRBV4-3 TGCGCCAGCAGCCGACTAGATCACACAGATACGCAGTATTTT CASSRLDHTDTQYF
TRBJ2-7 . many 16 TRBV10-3 TGTGCCATCAGTGAGTCGAGGTTGGTGGGCTCCTACGAGCAGTACTTC CAISESRLVGSYEQYF
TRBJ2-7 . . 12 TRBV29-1 TGCAGCGTTGCACAGAAACCCTACGAGCAGTACTTC CSVAQKPYEQYF
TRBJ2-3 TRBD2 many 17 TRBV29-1 TGCAGCGCTTTCGGAGGACTAGCCCTCGAGGGCCCAGATACGCAGTATTTT CSAFGGLALEGPDTQYF
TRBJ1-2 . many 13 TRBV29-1 TGCAGCGTTGATAGGGACTCTGGGTATGGCTACACCTTC CSVDRDSGYGYTF
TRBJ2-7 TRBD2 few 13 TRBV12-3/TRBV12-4 TGTGCCACCCGACTAGCGGGAGGGTTCGAGCAGTACTTC CATRLAGGFEQYF
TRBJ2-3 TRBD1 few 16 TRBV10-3 TGTGCCATCAGTGAGACGAGACAGGGAACCACAGATACGCAGTATTTT CAISETRQGTTDTQYF
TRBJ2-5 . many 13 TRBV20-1 TGCAGTGCTCAGGACCCAAGAAAGGAGACCCAGTACTTC CSAQDPRKETQYF
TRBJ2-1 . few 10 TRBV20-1 TGCAGTGGAGAGGACGCTGAGCAGTTCTTC CSGEDAEQFF
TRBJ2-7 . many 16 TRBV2 TGTGCCAGCAGTGCCCAAAGGGGGCGGGAGTCGGGTGAGCAGTACTTC CASSAQRGRESGEQYF
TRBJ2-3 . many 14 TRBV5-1 TGCGCCAGCAGCTTGATCGGGGCCTCAGATACGCAGTATTTT CASSLIGASDTQYF
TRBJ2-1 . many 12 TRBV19 TGTGCCAGTAGTATAAGCGGCGATGAGCAGTTCTTC CASSISGDEQFF
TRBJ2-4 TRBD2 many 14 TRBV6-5 TGTGCCAGCAGTTTTAGCGGGAGCTATAACATTCAGTACTTC CASSFSGSYNIQYF
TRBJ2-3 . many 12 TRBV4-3 TGCGCCAGCAGCCAAGAGGCAGATACGCAGTATTTT CASSQEADTQYF
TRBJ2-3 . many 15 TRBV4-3 TGCGCCAGCAGCCCGTCTCCCGCCCGCACAGATACGCAGTATTTT CASSPSPARTDTQYF
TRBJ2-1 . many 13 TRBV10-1 TGCGCCACCTCCGGGACCGGGCACGATGAGCAGTTCTTC CATSGTGHDEQFF
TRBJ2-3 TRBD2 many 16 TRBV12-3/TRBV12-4 TGTGCCAGCAGCCCAGCCCTAGCGGCCGCTTGGGATACGCAGTATTTT CASSPALAAAWDTQYF
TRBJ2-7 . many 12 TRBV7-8 TGTGCCAGCAGCTTAGCGGTAGGCGAGCAGTACTTC CASSLAVGEQYF
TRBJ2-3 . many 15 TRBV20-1 TGCAGTGCGTCTACCCACTATCTCCGCACAGATACGCAGTATTTT CSASTHYLRTDTQYF
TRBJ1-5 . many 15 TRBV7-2 TGTGCCAGCAGCTTAGTGGGCCTAGGGAGTCAGCCCCAGCATTTT CASSLVGLGSQPQHF